This T cell receptor (beta chain) was captured in a study of OX40 agonist ivuxolimab in advanced cancers. Study summary: Of the participants, approximately 40% had some prior anti-PD-1, anti-PD-L1 or anti-CTLA-4 therapy, which was allowed.

Produced via immunoSEQ multiplex PCR; TCRdb's table is partial and in-frame only. The table records several thousand clones, about 70% of them present only once. The CDR3 totals 14 residues. Germline loops: CDR1 MNHEY, CDR2 SMNVEV (reference sequence). The ends were cut back, 3 bases at V and 0 bases at J, with 9 bases in the middle. This clonotype originated in an adult with an advanced solid tumor such as melanoma, head and neck, liver or kidney cancer. The source material was CD4+ or CD8+ T cells sorted from blood, sampled in a trial of the OX40 agonist ivuxolimab. The chain combines TRBV27 with TRBJ2-7; D gene uncertain. In DNA, the CDR3 is TGTGCCAGCAGTTTCTATAGGAACTCCTACGAGCAGTACTTC. It codes for CASSFYRNSYEQYF.